This is a list of T cell receptor beta chains from one sample in a study of shared clonotypes between healthy human individuals. Assay used: immunoSEQ multiplex PCR; TCRdb lists only in-frame clones, some missing. The sample consists of just over 2,000,000 clones, approximately 95% of them appearing once. Material for sequencing was naive CD4+ T cells sorted from blood. These receptors all come from a man aged 18 to 30 in good health. Both conserved end residues are part of each CDR3. D genes are given only for firm matches. Not all rows give a size; the values are once, few, many and, for expanded clones, a class.

d_gene: .
j_gene: TRBJ1-1
len: 14
v_gene: TRBV4-1
abundance: .
CDR3nt: TGCGCCAGCAGCCAGCGGGACATGAACACTGAAGCTTTCTTT
CDR3aa: CASSQRDMNTEAFF

d_gene: .
j_gene: TRBJ1-3
len: 12
v_gene: TRBV9
abundance: .
CDR3nt: TGTGCCAGCGAGAACTCTGGAAACACCATATATTTT
CDR3aa: CASENSGNTIYF

d_gene: .
j_gene: TRBJ1-1
len: 14
v_gene: TRBV6-5
abundance: .
CDR3nt: TGTGCCAGCAGTTCTACAGGAGTGAACACTGAAGCTTTCTTT
CDR3aa: CASSSTGVNTEAFF

d_gene: .
j_gene: TRBJ2-3
len: 14
v_gene: TRBV9
abundance: .
CDR3nt: TGTGCCAGCAGCGTACTCAGGGGACCCGATACGCAGTATTTT
CDR3aa: CASSVLRGPDTQYF

d_gene: .
j_gene: TRBJ1-3
len: 16
v_gene: TRBV6-6
abundance: once
CDR3nt: TGTGCCAGCAGTTACCGGGGGGGGATCTCTGGAAACACCATATATTTT
CDR3aa: CASSYRGGISGNTIYF

d_gene: TRBD2
j_gene: TRBJ2-2
len: 14
v_gene: TRBV10-3
abundance: .
CDR3nt: TGTGCCGCCGATAGCGGGAGGGGGACACAGGAGCTGTTTTTT
CDR3aa: CAADSGRGTQELFF

d_gene: TRBD1
j_gene: TRBJ2-2
len: 16
v_gene: TRBV5-4
abundance: .
CDR3nt: TGTGCCAGCAGCACAGGACAGGGGCCGAACACCGGGGAGCTGTTTTTT
CDR3aa: CASSTGQGPNTGELFF

d_gene: TRBD2
j_gene: TRBJ2-7
len: 13
v_gene: TRBV10-3
abundance: once
CDR3nt: TGTGCCAGCACTAGCGGTCCGGGGTACGAGCAGTACTTC
CDR3aa: CASTSGPGYEQYF

d_gene: .
j_gene: TRBJ1-6
len: 13
v_gene: TRBV6-5
abundance: .
CDR3nt: TGTGCCAGCAGGGGGTCCTATAATTCACCCCTCCACTTT
CDR3aa: CASRGSYNSPLHF

d_gene: .
j_gene: TRBJ1-5
len: 15
v_gene: TRBV19
abundance: .
CDR3nt: TGTGCCAGTAGATCGAGGGGGGGAAGCAATCAGCCCCAGCATTTT
CDR3aa: CASRSRGGSNQPQHF

d_gene: .
j_gene: TRBJ1-5
len: 14
v_gene: TRBV6-5
abundance: .
CDR3nt: TGTGCCAGCAGTCTTGACGGAAGCAATCAGCCCCAGCATTTT
CDR3aa: CASSLDGSNQPQHF

d_gene: .
j_gene: TRBJ2-7
len: 14
v_gene: TRBV2
abundance: once
CDR3nt: TGTGCCAGCAACGGGGGAGTAATTCGGCTCGAGCAGTACTTC
CDR3aa: CASNGGVIRLEQYF

d_gene: .
j_gene: TRBJ1-1
len: 14
v_gene: TRBV10-1
abundance: .
CDR3nt: TGCGCCAGCAGTGGAGCAGGGAGTAACACTGAAGCTTTCTTT
CDR3aa: CASSGAGSNTEAFF

d_gene: .
j_gene: TRBJ1-2
len: 14
v_gene: TRBV5-4
abundance: .
CDR3nt: TGTGCCAGCAGCTTGCATCTGGGTAACTATGGCTACACCTTC
CDR3aa: CASSLHLGNYGYTF

d_gene: .
j_gene: TRBJ1-5
len: 15
v_gene: TRBV28
abundance: .
CDR3nt: TGTGCCAGCAGTCTTCTCGGACAGAACAATCAGCCCCAGCATTTT
CDR3aa: CASSLLGQNNQPQHF

d_gene: TRBD1
j_gene: TRBJ2-7
len: 16
v_gene: TRBV18
abundance: .
CDR3nt: TGTGCCAGCTCACCCCGACAGGGGGCAATAGGCTACGAGCAGTACTTC
CDR3aa: CASSPRQGAIGYEQYF

d_gene: .
j_gene: TRBJ2-3
len: 15
v_gene: TRBV18
abundance: .
CDR3nt: TGTGCCAGCTCACCACACGGGGTGGGCACAGATACGCAGTATTTT
CDR3aa: CASSPHGVGTDTQYF

d_gene: .
j_gene: TRBJ1-2
len: 14
v_gene: TRBV7-6
abundance: .
CDR3nt: TGTGCCAGCAGCTCCCCAGGTTTTAACTATGGCTACACCTTC
CDR3aa: CASSSPGFNYGYTF

d_gene: .
j_gene: TRBJ2-3
len: 15
v_gene: TRBV6-1
abundance: .
CDR3nt: TGTGCCAGCAGTGGTCTGGGAATAAGTGTAGATACGCAGTATTTT
CDR3aa: CASSGLGISVDTQYF

d_gene: .
j_gene: TRBJ1-6
len: 15
v_gene: TRBV9
abundance: .
CDR3nt: TGTGCCAGCAGCGTAGACGTCTCCTATAATTCACCCCTCCACTTT
CDR3aa: CASSVDVSYNSPLHF

d_gene: .
j_gene: TRBJ1-1
len: 14
v_gene: TRBV18
abundance: once
CDR3nt: TGTGCCAGCTCACCACTAGCCTCGGCCACTGAAGCTTTCTTT
CDR3aa: CASSPLASATEAFF

d_gene: .
j_gene: TRBJ1-1
len: 15
v_gene: TRBV7-8
abundance: .
CDR3nt: TGTGCCAGCAGCTTAGGTGGGACGGCGAACACTGAAGCTTTCTTT
CDR3aa: CASSLGGTANTEAFF

d_gene: .
j_gene: TRBJ1-2
len: 13
v_gene: TRBV18
abundance: few
CDR3nt: TGCGCCAGCTCTCCACAATCCAACTATGGCTACACCTTC
CDR3aa: CASSPQSNYGYTF

d_gene: .
j_gene: TRBJ2-7
len: 13
v_gene: TRBV25-1
abundance: .
CDR3nt: TGTGCCAGCAGTGAGACAGCTTTCTACGAGCAGTACTTC
CDR3aa: CASSETAFYEQYF

d_gene: TRBD1
j_gene: TRBJ1-6
len: 13
v_gene: TRBV30
abundance: .
CDR3nt: TGTGCCTGGAGTGTACAGGGGGAGTCACCCCTCCACTTT
CDR3aa: CAWSVQGESPLHF